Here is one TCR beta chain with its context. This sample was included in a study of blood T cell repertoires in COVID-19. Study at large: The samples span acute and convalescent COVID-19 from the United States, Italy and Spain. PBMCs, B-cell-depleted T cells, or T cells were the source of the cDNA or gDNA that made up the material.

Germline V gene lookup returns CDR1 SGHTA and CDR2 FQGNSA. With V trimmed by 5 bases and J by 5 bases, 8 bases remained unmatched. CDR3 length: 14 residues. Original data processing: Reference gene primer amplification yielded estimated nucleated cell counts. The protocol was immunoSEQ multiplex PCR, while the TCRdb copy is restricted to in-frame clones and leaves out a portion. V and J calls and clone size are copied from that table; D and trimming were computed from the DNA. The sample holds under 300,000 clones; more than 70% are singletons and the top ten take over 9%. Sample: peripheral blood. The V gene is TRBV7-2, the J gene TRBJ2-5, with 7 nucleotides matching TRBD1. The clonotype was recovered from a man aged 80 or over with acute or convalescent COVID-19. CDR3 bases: TGTGCCAGCAGCGTACAGGGGTCGGGCGAGACCCAGTACTTC. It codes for CASSVQGSGETQYF.